This T cell receptor beta chain was found in a study of response to subunit inactivated influenza vaccine. TCRdb fed the RT-PCR reads into MiXCR, producing one record per CDR3 protein. The repertoire includes about 700,000 distinct CDR3 sequences, approximately 14% of them detected once, and around a tenth sits in the top ten. This CDR3 comprises 16 residues. In germline, CDR1 is MGHDK, CDR2 SYGVNS. The V gene lost 3 bases and the J gene lost 4 bases, with 16 bases spanning the gap. The sequence derives from a man over 45 who received an inactivated influenza vaccine. The gene calls are TRBV25-1 and TRBJ2-1; the D gene is possibly TRBD1 (6 bases). Sequenced material: PBMCs from blood, taken 11 to 12 days after vaccination. The CDR3 spells CASSDQPGHQYNEQFF. In nucleotides, the CDR3 is TGTGCCAGCAGTGACCAGCCGGGACACCAATACAATGAGCAGTTCTTC.